This record covers a single T cell receptor (beta chain). Under the authors' procedure: Estimates of nucleated cell counts were drawn from the amplification of reference gene primers. The repertoire was sequenced with immunoSEQ multiplex PCR; TCRdb's copy has only in-frame clones and lacks some. V and J calls plus clone size are reproduced from that table; the DNA served to infer D and trimming. Among 110,000 to 150,000 clones listed, approximately 80% were seen once. Between the trimmed V and J ends, which lost 0 bases and 4 bases, there was a span of 12 bases. The CDR3 consists of 15 residues. Looked up from germline, CDR1 is MNHEY and CDR2 is SVGEGT. This sample was included in a study of blood T cell repertoires in COVID-19. In the study overall: From T cells, B-cell-depleted T cells, or PBMCs came the material, which was cDNA or gDNA.

Sequencing was carried out using peripheral blood. The chain links TRBV6-2 or TRBV6-3 to TRBJ1-2; maybe TRBD1 (5 bases). This TCR derives from a human donor in a cohort sampled during active COVID-19. The CDR3 loop is CASSYSTVGRYGYTF. In DNA, the CDR3 is TGTGCCAGCAGTTACTCCACAGTGGGGCGCTATGGCTACACCTTC.